Presented here are 24 T cell receptor beta chains from one specimen sequenced in a study of cytomegalovirus exposure and HLA in healthy donors. Sequencing used immunoSEQ multiplex PCR; TCRdb keeps in-frame clones, though not all of them. Of over 110,000 clones in the sample, 85% to 90% were seen once. The material sequenced was PBMCs. All receptors derive from a man aged 18 to 29 in good health and CMV-seropositive.

This chain connects TRBV30 to TRBJ2-2; possibly TRBD2 for D (6 bases). The CDR3 runs 13 residues. Trimming shortened V by 5 bases and J by 1 base, and 8 bases separated the two germline ends. CDR1 and CDR2 from the germline V gene are GTSNPN and SVGIG (reference sequence). The chain's CDR3 is CAWGTQNTGELFF. CDR3 DNA: TGTGCCTGGGGGACTCAGAACACCGGGGAGCTGTTTTTT.

V gene TRBV27 combines with J gene TRBJ1-5; D not certain. The CDR3 sequence is 14 residues long. Trimming removed 8 bases from V and 7 bases from J, with 18 bases in between. CDR1 is MNHEY and CDR2 is SMNVEV in the germline V gene (reference sequence). The chain's CDR3 is CASGKDRAGQPQHF. The CDR3 coding sequence is TGTGCCAGCGGAAAGGACCGTGCGGGGCAGCCCCAGCATTTT.

A single count supports this clone. This chain joins TRBV9 and TRBJ2-3, with 8 bases fitting TRBD2. The length of the CDR3 is 18 residues. V shed 4 bases and J 1 base; nucleotides not matched to a gene: 14. The germline gives CDR1 SGDLS, CDR2 YYNGEE. DNA of the CDR3: TGTGCCAGCAGCCGAATACCCCATAGCGGGATCGGCACAGATACGCAGTATTTT. It encodes CASSRIPHSGIGTDTQYF.

This CDR3 is CASSLLTSYEQYF. Written as DNA, the CDR3 is TGTGCCAGCAGCCTGCTAACCTCCTACGAGCAGTACTTC. V gene TRBV11-1 combines with J gene TRBJ2-7; no reliable D call. CDR3 length: 13 residues. Between the trimmed V and J ends, which lost 5 bases and 0 bases, there was a span of 8 bases. CDR1 and CDR2 (germline): SGHAT, FQDESV (reference sequence).

The chain joins TRBV30 to TRBJ1-6, with 9 bases fitting TRBD1. This CDR3 spans 16 amino acids. Germline V gene sequence: CDR1 GTSNPN, CDR2 SVGIG (reference sequence). After removal of 5 bases from V and 6 bases from J, the junction contained 11 bases not matched to a gene. CDR3: CAWRRDRAWSNSPLHF. CDR3 DNA sequence: TGTGCCTGGCGCCGGGACAGGGCTTGGTCTAATTCACCCCTCCACTTT.

The chain couples TRBV15 to TRBJ2-2; TRBD1 is a possible D gene (5 bases). Per germline, CDR1 LNHNV and CDR2 YYDKDF (reference sequence). Trimming stripped 0 bases from V and 5 bases from J, with 7 bases between. The CDR3 has 14 residues. The CDR3 spells CATSRDRVTGELFF. CDR3 DNA: TGTGCCACCAGCAGAGACAGGGTAACCGGGGAGCTGTTTTTT.

This rearrangement joins TRBV2 to TRBJ1-1; 7 bases are a match to TRBD1. The CDR3 is made up of 15 amino acids. CDR1 SNHLY and CDR2 FYNNEI come from the germline V gene. Trimming removed 6 bases from V and 4 bases from J; junction bases left unmatched: 11. CDR3 amino acids: CASRDRQGWGTEAFF. The CDR3 DNA reads TGTGCCAGCAGGGACCGACAGGGATGGGGCACTGAAGCTTTCTTT.

The chain combines TRBV18 with TRBJ1-5; TRBD1 aligns across 7 bases. CDR3 size: 15 residues. The trim removed 5 bases at V and 3 bases at J, leaving 7 bases unmatched. Per germline, CDR1 KGHSH and CDR2 LQKENI. The CDR3: CASSSRDRPNQPQHF. CDR3 bases: TGTGCCAGCTCATCCCGGGACAGACCCAATCAGCCCCAGCATTTT.

V is TRBV13 and J is TRBJ2-1; 9 bases match TRBD2. The CDR3 has 15 amino acids. Per the germline V gene, CDR1 is PRHDT and CDR2 is FYEKMQ (reference sequence). The J segment lost 9 bases and the V segment lost 4 bases, leaving 10 bases of the junction unmatched. The CDR3 is CASSSPARGGIEQFF. In DNA form, the CDR3 reads TGTGCCAGCAGCTCCCCGGCGCGGGGGGGAATTGAGCAGTTCTTC.

To note about this clone: The sample contains more than one DNA sequence encoding this CDR3. The chain combines TRBV5-1 with TRBJ1-2; no definite D call. Germline assignment: CDR1 SGHRS and CDR2 YFSETQ. The V end was cut by 0 bases, the J end by 2 bases, with 2 bases between. The CDR3 length is 12 residues. The CDR3 here is CASSLANYGYTF. The CDR3 nucleotides read TGCGCCAGCAGCTTGGCGAACTATGGCTACACCTTC.

V is TRBV19 and J is TRBJ2-7, with 7 bases identical to TRBD1. Germline CDR1 reads LNHDA; CDR2 reads SQIVND (reference sequence). Trimming at V came to 10 bases and at J to 2 bases, leaving 2 bases not matched to a gene. The CDR3 covers 11 residues. The CDR3 is CATGQTYEQYF. The CDR3 nucleotides read TGTGCCACGGGACAGACCTACGAGCAGTACTTC. Combining the CDR3 with reference TRBV19 and TRBJ2-7 gives the whole variable domain DGGITQSPKYLFRKEGQNVTLSCEQNLNHDAMYWYRQDPGQGLRLIYYSQIVNDFQKGDIAEGYSVSREKKESFPLTVTSAQKNPTAFYLCATGQTYEQYFGPGTRLTVT.

The chain employs TRBV10-1 and TRBJ2-3; perhaps TRBD2 as D (6 bases). Trimming took off 0 bases at V and 0 bases at J, with 13 bases between the two ends. This CDR3 has 17 residues. CDR1 is WNHNN, CDR2 SYGVQD, per germline (reference sequence). Here the CDR3 reads CASSESGRSGSTDTQYF. In nucleotides, the CDR3 is TGCGCCAGCAGTGAGTCTGGGCGGAGCGGGAGCACAGATACGCAGTATTTT.

The V and J genes are TRBV5-4 and TRBJ2-5; TRBD1 matches at 8 bases. Trimming at V came to 1 base and at J to 4 bases, leaving 6 bases not matched to a gene. This CDR3 spans 15 amino acids. Germline loops: CDR1 SGHNT, CDR2 YYREEE (reference sequence). The CDR3 bases are TGTGCCAGCAGCTTGTCACAGGGGGACGGAGAGACCCAGTACTTC. It is translated as CASSLSQGDGETQYF.

V gene TRBV19 combines with J gene TRBJ2-4, with 8 bases lining up with TRBD2. This CDR3 comprises 14 residues. CDR1 and CDR2 (germline): LNHDA, SQIVND (reference sequence). The V segment lost 5 bases and the J segment 8 bases; nucleotides outside the gene matches: 8. CDR3 in DNA: TGTGCCAGTAGTTTGGCGGGGGGACTGGACATTCAGTACTTC. As protein: CASSLAGGLDIQYF. The variable domain in full, with the rest retrieved from reference TRBV19 and TRBJ2-4, is DGGITQSPKYLFRKEGQNVTLSCEQNLNHDAMYWYRQDPGQGLRLIYYSQIVNDFQKGDIAEGYSVSREKKESFPLTVTSAQKNPTAFYLCASSLAGGLDIQYFGAGTRLSVL.

A single count supports this clone. J is TRBJ2-1 and V is TRBV5-4, with 12 bases identical to TRBD2. J gave up 8 bases and V 8 bases, and 8 bases lay outside the gene matches. This CDR3 comprises 14 residues. Germline V gene data show CDR1 as SGHNT and CDR2 as YYREEE (reference sequence). The CDR3: CASNLAGGPYEQFF. The CDR3 DNA is TGTGCCAGTAATCTAGCGGGAGGGCCCTATGAGCAGTTCTTC.

The chain carries TRBV5-1 and TRBJ2-1; TRBD2 matches at 7 bases. J lost 9 bases, V lost 0 bases, and 9 bases had no gene match. Germline CDR1 SGHRS, CDR2 YFSETQ. The CDR3 spans 15 residues. CDR3 nucleotide sequence: TGCGCCAGCAGCTTGGCCACTAGCGCACGCTTTGAGCAGTTCTTC. Its translation: CASSLATSARFEQFF.

V is TRBV7-3 and J is TRBJ2-1; no reliable D call. The germline V gene encodes CDR1 SGHTA and CDR2 FQGTGA. The V end lost 4 bases, the J end lost 2 bases, and 18 bases lay between the germline ends. The CDR3 sequence is 17 residues long. CDR3 nucleotides: TGTGCCAGCAGCTACTACGGCAGCACTTCGGCCTACAATGAGCAGTTCTTC. Its protein is CASSYYGSTSAYNEQFF.

The chain couples TRBV21-1 to TRBJ1-3; the table's D call, TRBD1, was not checked against the DNA. TRBV21-1 is classified as a pseudogene. CDR3 length: 16 residues. CDR3 nucleotides: TGTGCCAGCAGCCCCAGAGGACAGGTTAATAGATACACCATATATTTT. Translation gives CASSPRGQVNRYTIYF.

This chain links TRBV7-8 with TRBJ1-5; D is uncertain. The CDR3 has 15 amino acids. V lost 1 base and J 4 bases, leaving 11 bases between the germline ends. Looked up from germline, CDR1 is SGHVS and CDR2 is FQNEAQ. The DNA for the CDR3 is TGTGCCAGCAGCTTAGGGAGGACGCCGAATCAGCCCCAGCATTTT. Protein product: CASSLGRTPNQPQHF.

This clone was seen only a few times. The V call is TRBV12-5, the J call TRBJ1-5; TRBD1 agrees at 9 bases. The germline V gene has CDR1 LGHNT and CDR2 FRNRAP. The V gene end was trimmed by 5 bases and the J gene end by 6 bases; junction bases not matched to a gene: 8. The CDR3 runs to 15 residues. Here the CDR3 reads CASGPGQGNRQPQHF. In DNA form, the CDR3 reads TGTGCTAGTGGTCCGGGACAGGGTAATCGTCAGCCCCAGCATTTT.

The chain employs TRBV7-2 and TRBJ2-3; D is possibly TRBD2 (6 bases). This CDR3 is 14 amino acids long. The V gene's germline CDR1 is SGHTA and CDR2 FQGNSA. Trimming removed 5 bases from V and 1 base from J, with 10 bases in between. CDR3 sequence: CASSGDWGTDTQYF. In nucleotides, the CDR3 is TGTGCCAGCAGCGGGGACTGGGGCACAGATACGCAGTATTTT.

The chain has TRBV12-5 and TRBJ2-3; the D is unclear. This CDR3 region has 13 residues. The germline V gene has CDR1 LGHNT and CDR2 FRNRAP. V lost 5 bases and J lost 2, with 8 bases in between. The chain's CDR3 is CASGPPSTDTQYF. CDR3 nucleotides: TGTGCTAGTGGTCCCCCGTCCACAGATACGCAGTATTTT.

This clone was observed a single time. The V gene is TRBV11-1, the J gene TRBJ2-7; unclear D gene. The V gene's germline CDR1 is SGHAT and CDR2 FQDESV (reference sequence). The CDR3 contains 14 residues. The germline V and J ends were trimmed by 1 base and 2 bases, with 9 bases remaining between them. The chain's CDR3 is CASSLVATTYEQYF. The CDR3 coding sequence is TGTGCCAGCAGCTTAGTGGCCACAACCTACGAGCAGTACTTC.

The gene calls are TRBV10-3 and TRBJ2-2, with 9 nucleotides matching TRBD2. Germline V CDR1 and CDR2: ENHRY, SYGVKD. CDR3 size: 17 residues. The ends lost 8 bases at V and 2 bases at J; junction bases unmatched: 12. The CDR3 region has the DNA TGTGCCATCGGTGCGCTAGCGGGAAGAACTAACACCGGGGAGCTGTTTTTT. Translating it yields CAIGALAGRTNTGELFF.